Listed below are T cell receptor beta chains from one sample, sequenced in a study of T cell changes during pregnancy in multiple sclerosis. Assay used: immunoSEQ multiplex PCR; TCRdb lists only in-frame clones, some missing. The sample shows 55,000 to 80,000 clones, approximately 93% of them seen only once. The input for sequencing was CD8+ T cells from peripheral blood mononuclear cells, taken in the second trimester of pregnancy. Source of these receptors: a female donor with multiple sclerosis, enrolled in a pregnancy study. Both conserved end residues are part of each CDR3. The D gene is left open where the match is weak. Not every row has a clone size; where given, it reads once, few, many or a size class.

d_call | j_call | clone_size | v_call | cdr3_nt | cdr3_aa
- | TRBJ1-2 | once | TRBV5-6 | TGTGCCAGCAGCTTGCCAATCGGTGGCTACACCTTC | CASSLPIGGYTF
TRBD2 | TRBJ2-2 | once | TRBV9 | TGTGCCGGGGCACGGGGGGGAAACACCGGGGAGCTGTTTTTT | CAGARGGNTGELFF
- | TRBJ1-1 | - | TRBV11-2 | TGTGCCAGCAGCTTCCAGGGGGAAGCTTTCTTT | CASSFQGEAFF
TRBD2 | TRBJ2-1 | - | TRBV7-8 | TGTGCCAGCAGCTTATCTGCGGGAGGTGGAAACAATGAGCAGTTCTTC | CASSLSAGGGNNEQFF
- | TRBJ2-3 | - | TRBV11-2 | TGTGCCAGCAGCTTAGGCGGGGGCACAGATACGCAGTATTTT | CASSLGGGTDTQYF
- | TRBJ2-2 | - | TRBV4-3 | TGCGCCAGCAGCCAATTGACTAGTCTGACCGGGGAGCTGTTTTTT | CASSQLTSLTGELFF
- | TRBJ1-1 | - | TRBV28 | TGTGCCAGCACCATGGGGGGAGCAATGAACACTGAAGCTTTCTTT | CASTMGGAMNTEAFF
- | TRBJ1-2 | - | TRBV19 | TGTGCCAGTAGCTCACTCGCCTATGGCTACACCTTC | CASSSLAYGYTF
TRBD1 | TRBJ2-7 | once | TRBV27 | TGTGCCAGCAGTTCTGGACAGGGGACCAACGAGCAGTACTTC | CASSSGQGTNEQYF
TRBD1 | TRBJ1-5 | - | TRBV10-2 | TGCGCCAGCAGGAACAGGGGTTGGAATCAGCCCCAGCATTTT | CASRNRGWNQPQHF
- | TRBJ2-7 | - | TRBV14 | TGTGCCAGCAGCCAAGAATCGGTGCACTACGAGCAGTACTTC | CASSQESVHYEQYF
TRBD1 | TRBJ1-3 | - | TRBV29-1 | TGCAGCGTGAATCTCTTAGGGGGCGCCGGAAACACCATATATTTT | CSVNLLGGAGNTIYF
TRBD2 | TRBJ2-7 | - | TRBV27 | TGTGCCAGCAGTAGCGGGAGCTCCTACGAGCAGTACTTC | CASSSGSSYEQYF
- | TRBJ1-5 | - | TRBV28 | TGTGCCAGCAGTTTTGGCATCAGGCAGCCCCAGCATTTT | CASSFGIRQPQHF
TRBD2 | TRBJ2-1 | - | TRBV7-9 | TGTGCCAGCAGCTTAGTTGGGGGGACTAGCGGGAGCTCCTACAATGAGCAGTTCTTC | CASSLVGGTSGSSYNEQFF
TRBD1 | TRBJ2-2 | - | TRBV7-9 | TGTGCCAGCAGCTTACCCGAAGGACAGGGGCGAGGCGGGGAGCTGTTTTTT | CASSLPEGQGRGGELFF
TRBD2 | TRBJ2-7 | - | TRBV7-9 | TGTGCCAGCAGCTTTGATCGGGAGGACGGCTACGAGCAGTACTTC | CASSFDREDGYEQYF
- | TRBJ2-5 | - | TRBV19 | TGTGCCAGTAAGGAGGGGATGGCGGGCCTCCATCAAGAGACCCAGTACTTC | CASKEGMAGLHQETQYF
- | TRBJ2-6 | - | TRBV25-1 | TGTGCCAGCAGTATCTCCCTAGGAAACGTCCTGACTTTC | CASSISLGNVLTF
TRBD2 | TRBJ2-1 | - | TRBV4-2 | TGTGCCAGCAGCCAAGAAGGAATTTTCACTAGCGGGAGGGCCTACAATGAGCAGTTCTTC | CASSQEGIFTSGRAYNEQFF
TRBD1 | TRBJ2-6 | - | TRBV6-1 | TGTGCCAGCAGTGAATTCCGAACAGGGGTAGGGGCCAACGTCCTGACTTTC | CASSEFRTGVGANVLTF
TRBD1 | TRBJ2-1 | - | TRBV27 | TGTGCCAGCAGCCTGACAGGGCGCAATGAGCAGTTCTTC | CASSLTGRNEQFF
TRBD2 | TRBJ2-2 | - | TRBV6-4 | TGTGCCAGCAGCTGGACGACTAGCGGGGGGGAAAACACCGGGGAGCTGTTTTTT | CASSWTTSGGENTGELFF
TRBD1 | TRBJ2-7 | - | TRBV5-1 | TGCGCCAGCAGCCACGACTTAAAACAGGGGCCCTCCTCCTACGAGCAGTACTTC | CASSHDLKQGPSSYEQYF
TRBD1 | TRBJ1-2 | - | TRBV19 | TGTGCCAGTAGTCTCCCTCCCCGGGACAGAAGCAATGGCTACACCTTC | CASSLPPRDRSNGYTF
- | TRBJ2-2 | - | TRBV10-1 | TGCGCCAGCAGTGAAAGGGGGATAGGCGGGGAGCTGTTTTTT | CASSERGIGGELFF
TRBD1 | TRBJ1-1 | - | TRBV19 | TGTGCCAGCAACAGGGGGTCTGTTTCTTATGTCACTGAAGCTTTCTTT | CASNRGSVSYVTEAFF
- | TRBJ1-5 | - | TRBV18 | TGTGCCAGCTCACCACCTGGTGGGGGGAATCAGCCCCAGCATTTT | CASSPPGGGNQPQHF
- | TRBJ1-2 | - | TRBV5-6 | TGTGCCAGCAGCTTGGCCGGTTCACACTATGGCTACACCTTC | CASSLAGSHYGYTF
- | TRBJ2-7 | - | TRBV30 | TGTGCCTGGGGGGGGAAGAGAAACAGGGACTATCCCGAGCAGTACTTC | CAWGGKRNRDYPEQYF
- | TRBJ1-3 | - | TRBV5-3 | TGTGCCAGAAGCTTGCCGGGACACACTATCCCCTCTGGAAACACCATATATTTT | CARSLPGHTIPSGNTIYF
TRBD1 | TRBJ2-1 | - | TRBV7-8 | TGTGCCAGCAGCTTACGACCCGGACAGGACTCGACTCTTTACAATGAGCAGTTCTTC | CASSLRPGQDSTLYNEQFF
TRBD2 | TRBJ2-1 | - | TRBV7-9 | TGTGCCAGCAGCCCCGGGGGGGCGGGAGTTTCGAATGAGCAGTTCTTC | CASSPGGAGVSNEQFF
TRBD1 | TRBJ1-1 | once | TRBV19 | TGTGCCACTGAGATATGGACAGGGGGCCACACTGAAGCTTTCTTT | CATEIWTGGHTEAFF
- | TRBJ2-1 | - | TRBV10-1 | TGCGCCAGCGGCGCGGGACCCACCGAAGACAATGAGCAGTTCTTC | CASGAGPTEDNEQFF
- | TRBJ1-4 | once | TRBV21-1 | TGTGCCAGCAGCAAAGACCGACAGACTAGACTTAATGAAAAACTGTTTTTT | CASSKDRQTRLNEKLFF
- | TRBJ1-5 | few | TRBV6-5 | TGTGCCAGCGGGCAGAATCAGCCCCAGCATTTT | CASGQNQPQHF
TRBD2 | TRBJ2-3 | once | TRBV4-1 | TGCGCCAGCAGCCAACCCCCGGCGGGAGGGCCAGATACGCAGTATTTT | CASSQPPAGGPDTQYF
TRBD2 | TRBJ2-3 | - | TRBV5-1 | TGCGCCAGCAGCCCAGTAGCGGGAAGCACAGATACGCAGTATTTT | CASSPVAGSTDTQYF
- | TRBJ1-1 | - | TRBV7-9 | TGTGCCAGTAGCGGTGAGGGCCCTGAAGCTTTCTTT | CASSGEGPEAFF
TRBD2 | TRBJ2-2 | - | TRBV29-1 | TGCAGCGTTGAAGATCGGGAGGCCGGGGAGCTGTTTTTT | CSVEDREAGELFF
- | TRBJ2-2 | - | TRBV4-2 | TGTGCCAGCAGCCAAGTCCAGGGCGACACCGGGGAGCTGTTTTTT | CASSQVQGDTGELFF
TRBD1 | TRBJ1-5 | - | TRBV6-1 | TGTGCCAGCAGTGGGGACAGGGTTAGCAATCAGCCCCAGCATTTT | CASSGDRVSNQPQHF
- | TRBJ2-1 | - | TRBV9 | TGTGCCAGCAGCGTTTATCCGTCCGGGACAAGTCCTTACAATGAGCAGTTCTTC | CASSVYPSGTSPYNEQFF
TRBD1 | TRBJ1-4 | - | TRBV28 | TGTGCCAGCAGTTTGACAGGGGGCGATGAAAAACTGTTTTTT | CASSLTGGDEKLFF
TRBD2 | TRBJ2-3 | - | TRBV5-1 | TGCGCCAGCAGCTTCGAACCCGGGACTAGCGGCACAGATACGCAGTATTTT | CASSFEPGTSGTDTQYF
- | TRBJ1-5 | - | TRBV7-9 | TGTGCCAGCAGCTTAGGGGACACGTCCGATCAGCCCCAGCATTTT | CASSLGDTSDQPQHF
TRBD2 | TRBJ2-7 | - | TRBV4-3 | TGCGCCAGCAGCCAAGAGGTCAGCGGGGGCTACGAGCAGTACTTC | CASSQEVSGGYEQYF
TRBD2 | TRBJ2-7 | - | TRBV4-2 | TGTGCCAGCAGCCAAGGGACTAGCGGGACCTACGAGCAGTACTTC | CASSQGTSGTYEQYF
TRBD1 | TRBJ1-2 | - | TRBV19 | TGTGCCAGTAGTCCTCTTCCGGGACAGGGTCTCTATGGCTACACCTTC | CASSPLPGQGLYGYTF
- | TRBJ2-7 | - | TRBV9 | TGTGCCAGCAGCGTAGGTCAGGGCTTAGCCTACGAGCAGTACTTC | CASSVGQGLAYEQYF
- | TRBJ2-5 | once | TRBV5-4 | TGTGCCAGCAGCTTGCTCAGCGAAGAGACCCAGTACTTC | CASSLLSEETQYF
- | TRBJ2-6 | - | TRBV15 | TGTGCCACCAGCAGCAACAGGGCTGGGGCCAACGTCCTGACTTTC | CATSSNRAGANVLTF
- | TRBJ1-2 | once | TRBV5-8 | TGTGCCAGCAGCTTGTTTCTGGAGGAGATTTATGGCTACACCTTC | CASSLFLEEIYGYTF
TRBD1 | TRBJ2-7 | - | TRBV5-6 | TGTGCCAGCAGCTTACGGGACAGCTCCTACGAGCAGTACTTC | CASSLRDSSYEQYF
TRBD1 | TRBJ1-5 | - | TRBV6-5 | TGTGCCAGCAGTTCCACAGGGGGAAGCGGGCAGCCCCAGCATTTT | CASSSTGGSGQPQHF
TRBD1 | TRBJ2-1 | - | TRBV7-2 | TGTGCCAGCAGCTTAACTCCGGGACAGAGATACAATGAGCAGTTCTTC | CASSLTPGQRYNEQFF
- | TRBJ1-1 | - | TRBV27 | TGTGCCAGCAGTTTAGGAGGGTTGGGCACTGAAGCTTTCTTT | CASSLGGLGTEAFF